This T cell receptor (beta chain) was captured in a study of blood T cell repertoires in COVID-19. Whole-study context: Italy, Spain and the United States were the sources of the convalescent and acute COVID-19 samples. PBMCs, B-cell-depleted T cells, or T cells provided the cDNA or gDNA that made up the material.

This CDR3 is built from 15 residues. Germline CDR1 and CDR2: ENHRY and SYGVKD. Source study methods: Reference gene primer amplification gave estimated nucleated cell counts. Sequencing used immunoSEQ multiplex PCR; TCRdb keeps in-frame clones, though not all of them. Clone size and V and J calls were adopted from that table, with D and trimming inferred from the DNA. The table has about 170,000 clones, around 90% seen once; the top ten hold 25% to 30%. As to this clone: The junction departs from the called germline gene at one end, perhaps through a read error.

The receptor was derived from a man aged 55 to 69 with acute or convalescent COVID-19. The sequencing input was peripheral blood. The J gene is TRBJ2-5, the V gene TRBV10-3; TRBD1 matches 7 bases. CDR3 residues: CAIRESAGGGETQYF. CDR3 in DNA: TGTGCCATCAGGGAGTCCGCAGGGGGTGGAGAGACCCAGTACTTC.